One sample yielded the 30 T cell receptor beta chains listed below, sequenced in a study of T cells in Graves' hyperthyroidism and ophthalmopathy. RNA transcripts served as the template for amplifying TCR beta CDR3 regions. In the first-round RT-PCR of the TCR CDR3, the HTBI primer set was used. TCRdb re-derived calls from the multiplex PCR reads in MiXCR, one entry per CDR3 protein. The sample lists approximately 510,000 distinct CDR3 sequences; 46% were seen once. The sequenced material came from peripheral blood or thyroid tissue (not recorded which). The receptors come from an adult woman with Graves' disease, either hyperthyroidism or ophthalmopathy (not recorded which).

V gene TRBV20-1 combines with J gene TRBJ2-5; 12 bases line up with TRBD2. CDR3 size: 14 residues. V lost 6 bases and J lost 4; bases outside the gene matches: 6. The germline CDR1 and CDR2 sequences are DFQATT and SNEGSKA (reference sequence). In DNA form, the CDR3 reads TGCAGTGCCATACTAGCGGGAGGTCGAGAGACCCAGTACTTC. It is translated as CSAILAGGRETQYF.

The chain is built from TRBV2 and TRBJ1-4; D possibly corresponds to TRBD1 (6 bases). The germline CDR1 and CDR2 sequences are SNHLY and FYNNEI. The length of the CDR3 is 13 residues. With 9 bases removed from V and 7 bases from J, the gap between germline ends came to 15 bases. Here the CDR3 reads CASDRGGGEKLFF. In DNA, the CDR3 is TGTGCCAGTGATCGGGGGGGCGGTGAAAAACTGTTTTTT. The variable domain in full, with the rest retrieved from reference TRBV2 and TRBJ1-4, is EPEVTQTPSHQVTQMGQEVILRCVPISNHLYFYWYRQILGQKVEFLVSFYNNEISEKSEIFDDQFSVERPDGSNFTLKIRSTKLEDSAMYFCASDRGGGEKLFFGSGTQLSVL.

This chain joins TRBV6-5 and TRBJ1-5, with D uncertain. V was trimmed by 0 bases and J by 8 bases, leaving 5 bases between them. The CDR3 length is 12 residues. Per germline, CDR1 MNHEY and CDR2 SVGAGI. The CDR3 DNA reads TGTGCCAGCAGTTACTCAATGGAGCCCCAGCATTTT. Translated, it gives CASSYSMEPQHF.

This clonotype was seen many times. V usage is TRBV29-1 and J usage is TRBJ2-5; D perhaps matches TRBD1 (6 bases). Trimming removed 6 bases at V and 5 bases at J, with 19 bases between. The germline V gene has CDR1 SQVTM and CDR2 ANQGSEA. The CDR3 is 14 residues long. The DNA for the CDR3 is TGCAGCGTAGGAATTCAACAGGGTCCGGAGACCCAGTACTTC. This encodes CSVGIQQGPETQYF. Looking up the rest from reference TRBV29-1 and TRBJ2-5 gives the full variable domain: SAVISQKPSRDICQRGTSLTIQCQVDSQVTMMFWYRQQPGQSLTLIATANQGSEATYESGFVIDKFPISRPNLTFSTLTVSNMSPEDSSIYLCSVGIQQGPETQYFGPGTRLLVL.

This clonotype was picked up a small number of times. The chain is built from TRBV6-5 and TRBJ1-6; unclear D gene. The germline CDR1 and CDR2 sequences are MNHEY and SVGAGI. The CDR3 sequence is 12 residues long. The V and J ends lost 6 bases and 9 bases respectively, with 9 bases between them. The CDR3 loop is CASRSGGSPLHF. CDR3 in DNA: TGTGCCAGCAGGTCCGGCGGTTCACCCCTCCACTTT.

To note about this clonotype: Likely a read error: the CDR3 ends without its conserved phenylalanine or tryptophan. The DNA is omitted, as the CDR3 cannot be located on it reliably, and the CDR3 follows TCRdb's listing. The CDR3 is CASRTDRNTGELLQ. The rearrangement joins TRBV2 to TRBJ2-2; TRBD1, as called in the table, went unchecked against the DNA. The CDR3 length equals 14 residues, ends included. Per the germline V gene, CDR1 is SNHLY and CDR2 is FYNNEI.

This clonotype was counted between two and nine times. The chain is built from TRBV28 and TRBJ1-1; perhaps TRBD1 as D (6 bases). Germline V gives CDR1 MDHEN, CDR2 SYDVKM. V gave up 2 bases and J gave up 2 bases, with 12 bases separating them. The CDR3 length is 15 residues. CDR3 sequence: CASSLGGALNTEAFF. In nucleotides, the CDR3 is TGTGCCAGCAGTTTAGGGGGGGCCCTAAACACTGAAGCTTTCTTT.

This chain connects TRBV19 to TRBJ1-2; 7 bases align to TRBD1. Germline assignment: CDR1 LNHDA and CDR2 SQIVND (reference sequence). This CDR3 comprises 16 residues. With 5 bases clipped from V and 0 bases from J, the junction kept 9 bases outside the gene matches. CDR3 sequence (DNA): TGTGCCAGTAGTCTTAAGTGGGACAGCTCTAACTATGGCTACACCTTC. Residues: CASSLKWDSSNYGYTF.

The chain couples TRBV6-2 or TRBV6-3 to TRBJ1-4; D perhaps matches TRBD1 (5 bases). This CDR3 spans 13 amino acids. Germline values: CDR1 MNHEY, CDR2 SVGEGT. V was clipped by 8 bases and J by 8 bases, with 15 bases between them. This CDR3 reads CASWGTAREKLFF. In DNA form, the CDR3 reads TGTGCCAGCTGGGGGACCGCGCGAGAAAAACTGTTTTTT.

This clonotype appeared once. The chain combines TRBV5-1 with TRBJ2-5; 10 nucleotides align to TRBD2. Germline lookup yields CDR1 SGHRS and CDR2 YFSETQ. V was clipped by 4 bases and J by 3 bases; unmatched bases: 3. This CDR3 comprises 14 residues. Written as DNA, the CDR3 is TGCGCCAGCAGCATGAGCGGGAGGGAAGAGACCCAGTACTTC. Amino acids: CASSMSGREETQYF.

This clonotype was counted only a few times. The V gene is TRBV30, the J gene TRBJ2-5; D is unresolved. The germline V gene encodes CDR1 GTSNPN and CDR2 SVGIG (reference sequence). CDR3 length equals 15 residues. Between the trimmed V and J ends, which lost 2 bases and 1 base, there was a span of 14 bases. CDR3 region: CAWSRVAYSQETQYF. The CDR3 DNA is TGTGCCTGGAGTAGAGTAGCCTACTCCCAAGAGACCCAGTACTTC.

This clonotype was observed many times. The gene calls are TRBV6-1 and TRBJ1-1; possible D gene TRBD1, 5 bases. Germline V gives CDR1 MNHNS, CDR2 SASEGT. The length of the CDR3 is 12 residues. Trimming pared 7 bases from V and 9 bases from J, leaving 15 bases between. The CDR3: CASIMDMRKAFF. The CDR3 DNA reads TGTGCCAGCATAATGGACATGAGGAAAGCTTTCTTT.

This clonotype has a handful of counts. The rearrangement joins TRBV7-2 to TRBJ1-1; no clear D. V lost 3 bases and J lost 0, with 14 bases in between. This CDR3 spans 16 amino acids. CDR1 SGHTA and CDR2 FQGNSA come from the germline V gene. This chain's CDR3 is CASSFRPLAVNTEAFF. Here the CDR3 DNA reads TGTGCCAGCAGCTTTCGCCCCCTAGCGGTGAACACTGAAGCTTTCTTT.

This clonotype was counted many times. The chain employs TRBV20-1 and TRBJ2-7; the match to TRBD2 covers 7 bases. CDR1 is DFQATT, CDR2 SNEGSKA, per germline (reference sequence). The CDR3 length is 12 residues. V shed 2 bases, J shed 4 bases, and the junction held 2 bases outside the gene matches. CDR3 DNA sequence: TGCAGTGCTAGAAGGGGAGGGTACGAGCAGTACTTC. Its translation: CSARRGGYEQYF.

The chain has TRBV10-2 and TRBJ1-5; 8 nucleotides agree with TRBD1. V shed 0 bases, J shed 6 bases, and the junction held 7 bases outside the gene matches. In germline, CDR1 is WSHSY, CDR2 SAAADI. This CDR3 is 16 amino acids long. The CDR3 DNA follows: TGCGCCAGCAGTGAGTCGACAGGGGTGGGTGGTCAGCCCCAGCATTTT. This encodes CASSESTGVGGQPQHF.

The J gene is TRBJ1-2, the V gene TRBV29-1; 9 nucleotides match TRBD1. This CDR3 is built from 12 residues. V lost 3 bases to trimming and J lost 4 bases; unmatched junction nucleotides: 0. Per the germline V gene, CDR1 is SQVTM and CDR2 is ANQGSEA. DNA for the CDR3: TGCAGCGTTGAGGGACAGGGCTATGGCTACACCTTC. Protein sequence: CSVEGQGYGYTF.

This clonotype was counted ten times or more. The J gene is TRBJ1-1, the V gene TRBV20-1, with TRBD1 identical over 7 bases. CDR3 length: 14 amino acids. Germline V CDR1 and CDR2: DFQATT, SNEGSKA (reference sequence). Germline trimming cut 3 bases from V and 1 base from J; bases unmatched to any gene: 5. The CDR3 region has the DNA TGCAGTGCTAGTTCCGGGACAGAGAACACTGAAGCTTTCTTT. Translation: CSASSGTENTEAFF.

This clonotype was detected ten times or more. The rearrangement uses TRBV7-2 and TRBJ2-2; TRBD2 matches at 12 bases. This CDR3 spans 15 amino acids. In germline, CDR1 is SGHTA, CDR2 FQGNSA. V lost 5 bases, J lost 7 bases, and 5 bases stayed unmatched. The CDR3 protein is CASSLRTSGNGELFF. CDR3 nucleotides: TGTGCCAGCAGCCTCAGGACTAGCGGGAACGGGGAGCTGTTTTTT.

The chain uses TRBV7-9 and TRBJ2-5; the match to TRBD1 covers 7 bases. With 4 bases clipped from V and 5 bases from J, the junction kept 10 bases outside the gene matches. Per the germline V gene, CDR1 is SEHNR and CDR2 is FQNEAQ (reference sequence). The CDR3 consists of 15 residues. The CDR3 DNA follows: TGTGCCAGCAGCTCCACGGCTCAGGGGGATGAGACCCAGTACTTC. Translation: CASSSTAQGDETQYF.

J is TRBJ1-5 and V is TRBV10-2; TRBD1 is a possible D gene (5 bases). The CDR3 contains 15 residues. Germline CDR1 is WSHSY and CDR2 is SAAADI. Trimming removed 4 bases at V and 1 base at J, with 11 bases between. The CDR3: CASSGADRSNQPQHF. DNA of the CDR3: TGCGCCAGCAGTGGGGCAGACAGAAGCAATCAGCCCCAGCATTTT.

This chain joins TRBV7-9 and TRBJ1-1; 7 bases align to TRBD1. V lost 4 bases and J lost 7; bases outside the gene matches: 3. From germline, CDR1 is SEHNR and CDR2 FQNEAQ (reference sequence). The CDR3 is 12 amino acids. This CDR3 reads CASSSQGVEAFF. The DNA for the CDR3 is TGTGCCAGCAGCTCGCAGGGGGTTGAAGCTTTCTTT. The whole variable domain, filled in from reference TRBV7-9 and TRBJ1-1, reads DTGVSQNPRHKITKRGQNVTFRCDPISEHNRLYWYRQTLGQGPEFLTYFQNEAQLEKSRLLSDRFSAERPKGSFSTLEIQRTEQGDSAMYLCASSSQGVEAFFGQGTRLTVV.

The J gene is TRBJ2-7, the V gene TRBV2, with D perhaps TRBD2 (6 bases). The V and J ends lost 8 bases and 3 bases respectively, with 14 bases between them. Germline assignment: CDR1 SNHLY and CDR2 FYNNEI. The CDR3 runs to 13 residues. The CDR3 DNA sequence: TGTGCCAGCGGGCGGGGAGGAGGCTACGAGCAGTACTTC. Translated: CASGRGGGYEQYF. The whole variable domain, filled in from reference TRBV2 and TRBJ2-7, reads EPEVTQTPSHQVTQMGQEVILRCVPISNHLYFYWYRQILGQKVEFLVSFYNNEISEKSEIFDDQFSVERPDGSNFTLKIRSTKLEDSAMYFCASGRGGGYEQYFGPGTRLTVT.

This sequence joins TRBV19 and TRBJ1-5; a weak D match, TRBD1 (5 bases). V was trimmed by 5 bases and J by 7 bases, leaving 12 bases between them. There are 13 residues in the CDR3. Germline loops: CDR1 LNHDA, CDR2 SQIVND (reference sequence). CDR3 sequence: CASSPSGGQPQHF. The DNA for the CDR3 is TGTGCCAGTAGTCCCTCGGGGGGACAGCCCCAGCATTTT.

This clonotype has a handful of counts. The CDR3 DNA reads TGTGCCACCAGCAGGGACAGGGAAGAGACCCAGTACTTC. Its protein product is CATSRDREETQYF. The rearrangement links TRBV15 to TRBJ2-5, with 8 bases lining up with TRBD1. Germline V gene lookup returns CDR1 LNHNV and CDR2 YYDKDF (reference sequence). CDR3 length equals 13 residues. Losses at the gene ends were 3 bases for V and 3 bases for J; bases not matched to a gene: 0.

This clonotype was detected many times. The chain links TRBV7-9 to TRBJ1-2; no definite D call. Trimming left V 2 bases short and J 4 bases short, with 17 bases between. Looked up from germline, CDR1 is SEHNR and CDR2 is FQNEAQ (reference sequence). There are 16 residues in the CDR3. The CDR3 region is CASSLWAGGGSYGYTF. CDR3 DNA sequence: TGTGCCAGCAGCTTATGGGCAGGTGGAGGATCCTATGGCTACACCTTC.

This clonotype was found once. In DNA, the CDR3 is TGTGCCAGCAGCACGGAGACAGGGTACACTGAAGCTTTCTTT. As protein: CASSTETGYTEAFF. The rearrangement uses TRBV7-2 and TRBJ1-1; 7 bases fit TRBD1. CDR1 and CDR2 from the germline V gene are SGHTA and FQGNSA. V lost 5 bases and J lost 3; bases outside the gene matches: 6. The CDR3 consists of 14 residues.

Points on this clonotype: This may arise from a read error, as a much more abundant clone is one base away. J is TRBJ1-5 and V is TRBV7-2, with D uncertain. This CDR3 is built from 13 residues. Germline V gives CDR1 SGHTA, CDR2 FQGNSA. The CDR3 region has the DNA TGCGCCAGCAGCCAAACAAGCAATCAGCCCCAGCATTTT. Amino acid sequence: CASSQTSNQPQHF.

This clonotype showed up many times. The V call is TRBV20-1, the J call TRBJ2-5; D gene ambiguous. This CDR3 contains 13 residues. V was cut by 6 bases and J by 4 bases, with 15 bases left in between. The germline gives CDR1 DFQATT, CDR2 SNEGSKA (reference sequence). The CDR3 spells CSAPLPSGETQYF. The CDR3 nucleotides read TGCAGTGCCCCCCTACCGTCGGGAGAGACCCAGTACTTC.

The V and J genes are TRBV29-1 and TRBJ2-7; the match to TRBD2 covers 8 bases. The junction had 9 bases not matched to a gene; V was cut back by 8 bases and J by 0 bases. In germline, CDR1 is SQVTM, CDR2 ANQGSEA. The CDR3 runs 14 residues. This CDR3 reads CSLTREESSYEQYF. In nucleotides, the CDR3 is TGCAGCCTGACGCGGGAGGAGTCCTCCTACGAGCAGTACTTC.

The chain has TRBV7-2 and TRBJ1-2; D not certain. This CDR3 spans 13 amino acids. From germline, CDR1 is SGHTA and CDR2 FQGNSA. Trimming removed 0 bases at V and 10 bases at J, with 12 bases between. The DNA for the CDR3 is TGTGCCAGCAGCTTAGCGGTGGTGGGGTTCTACACCTTC. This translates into CASSLAVVGFYTF. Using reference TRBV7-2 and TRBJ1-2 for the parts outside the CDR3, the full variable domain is GAGVSQSPSNKVTEKGKDVELRCDPISGHTALYWYRQSLGQGLEFLIYFQGNSAPDKSGLPSDRFSAERTGGSVSTLTIQRTQQEDSAVYLCASSLAVVGFYTFGSGTRLTVV.